These 21 T cell receptor beta chains originate from one sample sequenced in a study of blood T cell repertoires in COVID-19. The data were produced by immunoSEQ multiplex PCR, yet TCRdb's version contains in-frame clones alone and is incomplete. The sample consists of about 180,000 clones, over 75% of them appearing once. Sequenced material: peripheral blood. These receptor sequences come from a man between 70 and 80 years old with active or convalescent COVID-19.

This chain joins TRBV5-6 and TRBJ2-3, with a possible D match to TRBD1 (8 bases). CDR3 size: 15 residues. CDR1 and CDR2 from the germline V gene are SGHDT and YYEEEE. Trimming pared 4 bases from V and 7 bases from J, leaving 19 bases between. The CDR3 sequence: CASSHWTGRGNTQYF. CDR3 nucleotides: TGTGCCAGCAGCCACTGGACAGGGCGGGGGAATACGCAGTATTTT. Full variable domain (missing parts from reference TRBV5-6 and TRBJ2-3): DAGVTQSPTHLIKTRGQQVTLRCSPKSGHDTVSWYQQALGQGPQFIFQYYEEEERQRGNFPDRFSGHQFPNYSSELNVNALLLGDSALYLCASSHWTGRGNTQYFGPGTRLTVL.

V and J are TRBV6-5 and TRBJ1-3, with D uncertain. CDR1 MNHEY and CDR2 SVGAGI come from the germline V gene. The V gene lost 2 bases and the J gene lost 0 bases, with 5 bases spanning the gap. The CDR3 sequence is 14 residues long. CDR3 coding DNA: TGTGCCAGCAGTTACGAGTTCTCTGGAAACACCATATATTTT. This translates into CASSYEFSGNTIYF.

This chain joins TRBV7-6 and TRBJ1-1; 9 positions match TRBD1. There are 15 residues in the CDR3. Germline V gene data show CDR1 as SGHVS and CDR2 as FNYEAQ. V was clipped by 4 bases and J by 1 base; unmatched bases: 4. Here the CDR3 reads CASSSYRGRNTEAFF. The CDR3, as DNA: TGTGCCAGCAGCTCTTACAGGGGGCGGAACACTGAAGCTTTCTTT. The whole variable domain, filled in from reference TRBV7-6 and TRBJ1-1, reads GAGVSQSPRYKVTKRGQDVALRCDPISGHVSLYWYRQALGQGPEFLTYFNYEAQQDKSGLPNDRFSAERPEGSISTLTIQRTEQRDSAMYRCASSSYRGRNTEAFFGQGTRLTVV.

In DNA form, the CDR3 reads TGTGCCTGGAGTTTTGGGGAGAGGACCGGGGAGCTGTTTTTT. This gives the protein CAWSFGERTGELFF. The chain couples TRBV30 to TRBJ2-2, with D possibly TRBD2 on 5 matching bases. Looked up from germline, CDR1 is GTSNPN and CDR2 is SVGIG (reference sequence). With 2 bases removed from V and 5 bases from J, the gap between germline ends came to 12 bases. CDR3 size: 14 residues.

The V and J genes are TRBV10-3 and TRBJ1-5; D remains unclear. The germline V and J ends were trimmed by 5 bases and 3 bases, with 14 bases remaining between them. Germline CDR1 reads ENHRY; CDR2 reads SYGVKD. The CDR3 covers 15 residues. The CDR3 loop reads CAISREYGINQPQHF. CDR3 nucleotides: TGTGCCATCAGTAGGGAGTACGGCATCAATCAGCCCCAGCATTTT.

This chain joins TRBV7-9 and TRBJ2-7; 8 bases map to TRBD1. The germline CDR1 and CDR2 sequences are SEHNR and FQNEAQ (reference sequence). CDR3 length: 13 amino acids. V trimming: 6 bases; J trimming: 5 bases; junction bases outside the gene matches: 6. The CDR3 nucleotides read TGTGCCAGCAGTTACAGGGGGAAGGACGAGCAGTACTTC. Residues: CASSYRGKDEQYF.

The chain links TRBV12-3 or TRBV12-4 to TRBJ1-2; D not certain. Deletions cut 5 bases from V and 7 bases from J, with 8 bases between. The CDR3 has 11 amino acids. The CDR3 coding sequence is TGTGCCAGCAGTGGAGCTGGTGGCTACACCTTC. It translates to CASSGAGGYTF.

The V gene is TRBV6-1, the J gene TRBJ2-5; weak D call: TRBD2 (7 bases). Trimming took off 0 bases at V and 2 bases at J, with 34 bases between the two ends. Germline values: CDR1 MNHNS, CDR2 SASEGT. This CDR3 contains 23 residues. The CDR3 loop reads CASSEASWGALGGASGRQETQYF. The CDR3 coding sequence is TGTGCCAGCAGTGAAGCGTCGTGGGGGGCGCTTGGTGGGGCTAGCGGTAGACAAGAGACCCAGTACTTC.

DNA of the CDR3: TGTGCCAGCAGAATACCGGGACAGGGGTCCACTGAAGCTTTCTTT. Translation gives CASRIPGQGSTEAFF. This chain connects TRBV6-5 to TRBJ1-1; TRBD1 matches at 10 bases. Germline V gene lookup returns CDR1 MNHEY and CDR2 SVGAGI. Trimming removed 6 bases from V and 4 bases from J; junction bases left unmatched: 8. The CDR3 loop spans 15 amino acids.

The genes are TRBV7-2 and TRBJ2-1, with 8 bases matching TRBD1. The CDR3 contains 14 residues. Per germline, CDR1 SGHTA and CDR2 FQGNSA. V lost 1 base and J lost 9; bases outside the gene matches: 5. The CDR3 sequence: CASSLDRGNAEQFF. In nucleotides, the CDR3 is TGTGCCAGCAGCTTAGACAGGGGGAACGCTGAGCAGTTCTTC.

The genes are TRBV7-2 and TRBJ2-3; 9 positions match TRBD2. The ends lost 6 bases at V and 1 base at J; junction bases unmatched: 5. This CDR3 is 15 amino acids long. Germline CDR1 reads SGHTA; CDR2 reads FQGNSA. Written as DNA, the CDR3 is TGTGCCAGCAGGGGAGCGGGGGGCCGCACAGATACGCAGTATTTT. This encodes CASRGAGGRTDTQYF.

The chain is built from TRBV3-1 (or the pseudogene TRBV3-2) and TRBJ2-1; D might be TRBD2 (6 bases). From germline, CDR1 is LGHDT and CDR2 YNNKEL (reference sequence). V was shortened by 3 bases and J by 9 bases, with 30 bases between the two germline ends. CDR3 size: 19 residues. CDR3 in DNA: TGTGCCAGCAGCCATTTTGCAGGATTTGACGGCCCCCCGCGGGGTGAGCAGTTCTTC. Translated: CASSHFAGFDGPPRGEQFF.

This chain joins TRBV6-5 and TRBJ2-2; D is uncertain. Germline CDR1 is MNHEY and CDR2 is SVGAGI. This CDR3 contains 14 residues. V lost 6 bases to trimming and J lost 3 bases, with 11 bases between them. The CDR3 DNA reads TGTGCCAGCAGCCGTTCCCCCGACACCGGGGAGCTGTTTTTT. Its protein product is CASSRSPDTGELFF.

This sequence joins TRBV6-5 and TRBJ2-7; TRBD1 matches at 7 bases. The germline V gene encodes CDR1 MNHEY and CDR2 SVGAGI. CDR3 length: 15 amino acids. V lost 4 bases and J lost 3; bases outside the gene matches: 9. CDR3 in amino acids: CASSLSGTDYYEQYF. The CDR3 DNA reads as TGTGCCAGCAGTTTATCCGGGACAGATTACTACGAGCAGTACTTC.

J is TRBJ1-4 and V is TRBV3-1 (or the pseudogene TRBV3-2); no firm D call. Trimming stripped 2 bases from V and 4 bases from J, with 14 bases between. In germline, CDR1 is LGHDT, CDR2 YNNKEL (reference sequence). This CDR3 is 16 amino acids long. The CDR3 protein is CASSQNVRLSNEKLFF. CDR3 coding DNA: TGTGCCAGCAGCCAAAATGTGAGACTGAGTAATGAAAAACTGTTTTTT.

The V call is TRBV25-1, the J call TRBJ1-5; a possible D gene is TRBD1 (5 bases). Trimming took 4 bases from V and 1 from J, leaving 17 bases between them. This CDR3 comprises 17 residues. The V gene's germline CDR1 is MGHDK and CDR2 SYGVNS. The CDR3 DNA reads as TGTGCCAGCAGTGGGTCCGGGGGTGGTAAAAGCAATCAGCCCCAGCATTTT. It yields the protein CASSGSGGGKSNQPQHF.

This clone was counted between two and nine times. The V call is TRBV9, the J call TRBJ2-3; 7 bases map to TRBD2. CDR1 is SGDLS, CDR2 YYNGEE, per germline. The trim removed 0 bases at V and 0 bases at J, leaving 7 bases unmatched. The CDR3 contains 17 residues. The CDR3 reads CASSVENGRPSTDTQYF. The CDR3 nucleotides read TGTGCCAGCAGCGTAGAGAACGGGAGGCCTAGCACAGATACGCAGTATTTT.

The chain uses TRBV4-2 and TRBJ1-3; D unresolved. Germline-derived CDR1 and CDR2 are LGHNA and YNFKEQ. This CDR3 region has 15 residues. Trimming cost V 0 bases and J 0 bases, with 6 bases left between them. The CDR3, as DNA: TGTGCCAGCAGCCAAGACGGGTTCTCTGGAAACACCATATATTTT. Translating gives CASSQDGFSGNTIYF.

The chain has TRBV6-5 and TRBJ1-4, with D maybe TRBD1 (5 bases). The V gene's germline CDR1 is MNHEY and CDR2 SVGAGI. This CDR3 contains 13 residues. Trimming stripped 6 bases from V and 11 bases from J, with 16 bases between. CDR3 in amino acids: CASRPSQGGKLFF. CDR3 sequence (DNA): TGTGCCAGCAGACCCTCGCAGGGAGGCAAACTGTTTTTT.

The J gene is TRBJ2-3, the V gene TRBV7-9; TRBD1 matches at 8 bases. The CDR3 runs 15 residues. Germline assignment: CDR1 SEHNR and CDR2 FQNEAQ (reference sequence). V gave up 5 bases and J gave up 5 bases; unmatched junction bases: 9. For the CDR3, the DNA is TGTGCCAGCAGCCCAGGGGGCAGGGTCGGAGATACGCAGTATTTT. Encoded protein: CASSPGGRVGDTQYF.

The V gene is TRBV30, the J gene TRBJ1-4, with D possibly being TRBD1 (6 bases). V was trimmed by 3 bases and J by 5 bases, leaving 13 bases between them. Per germline, CDR1 GTSNPN and CDR2 SVGIG (reference sequence). CDR3 size: 14 residues. This chain's CDR3 is CAWSLGGGNEKLFF. In DNA, the CDR3 is TGTGCCTGGAGCTTAGGGGGGGGGAATGAAAAACTGTTTTTT.